These 27 T cell receptor beta chains share one sample of origin, sequenced in a study of T cells in Graves' hyperthyroidism and ophthalmopathy. Amplified TCR beta CDR3 regions came from RNA transcripts. First-round RT-PCR with HTBI primers amplified the TCR CDR3 region. TCRdb recomputed calls from the multiplex PCR reads with MiXCR, one row per CDR3 protein. The sample has 500,000 to 600,000 distinct CDR3 sequences; over 35% are singletons. Sequenced sample: peripheral blood or thyroid tissue (not recorded which). The receptors shown here come from an adult woman with Graves' disease, either hyperthyroidism or ophthalmopathy (not recorded which).

This clonotype was recorded a few times. The chain carries TRBV12-3 or TRBV12-4 and TRBJ1-2; D uncertain. V was cut by 5 bases and J by 4 bases, with 17 bases left in between. The CDR3 sequence is 15 residues long. For the CDR3, the DNA is TGTGCCAGCAGTCTGGTGGCAGCAACTAGCTATGGCTACACCTTC. Encoded protein: CASSLVAATSYGYTF.

Turning to this clonotype: Here the CDR3 omits its conserved ending phenylalanine or tryptophan, so a read error is the likely source. The DNA is omitted, as the CDR3 cannot be located on it reliably, and the CDR3 follows TCRdb's listing. This chain links TRBV19 with TRBJ1-1. The length of the CDR3 is 10 amino acids, counting both ends. Germline loops: CDR1 LNHDA, CDR2 SQIVND (reference sequence). CDR3: CASSMGRTVY.

V gene TRBV5-1 combines with J gene TRBJ1-4; 10 nucleotides align to TRBD1. Germline V CDR1 and CDR2: SGHRS, YFSETQ. The CDR3 loop spans 16 amino acids. Trimming took 4 bases from V and 8 from J; bases not matched to a gene: 11. The CDR3 sequence: CASSRVGDRGDEKLFF. The CDR3 nucleotides are TGCGCCAGCAGCCGGGTGGGGGACAGGGGAGACGAAAAACTGTTTTTT.

The chain has TRBV29-1 and TRBJ1-1; D unresolved. The ends were cut back, 6 bases at V and 0 bases at J, with 11 bases in the middle. Germline V gene sequence: CDR1 SQVTM, CDR2 ANQGSEA. The CDR3 is made up of 13 amino acids. CDR3 residues: CSVVGRMNTEAFF. CDR3 in DNA: TGCAGCGTGGTGGGGAGGATGAACACTGAAGCTTTCTTT.

This chain connects TRBV7-9 to TRBJ2-5, with D possibly TRBD1 on 6 matching bases. Between the trimmed V and J ends, which lost 5 bases and 2 bases, there was a span of 21 bases. Germline V gene lookup returns CDR1 SEHNR and CDR2 FQNEAQ (reference sequence). The CDR3 loop spans 17 amino acids. This CDR3 reads CASSGHRARGVQETQYF. The CDR3 nucleotides are TGTGCCAGCAGCGGCCACCGGGCCAGGGGCGTTCAAGAGACCCAGTACTTC.

The rearrangement links TRBV24-1 to TRBJ2-2; possible D gene TRBD2, 5 bases. Germline values: CDR1 KGHDR, CDR2 SFDVKD. This CDR3 comprises 13 residues. Trimming removed 6 bases from V and 7 bases from J, with 11 bases in between. CDR3 coding DNA: TGTGCCACCAGTTCGGGGATTATCGGGGAGCTGTTTTTT. Encoded protein: CATSSGIIGELFF.

V usage is TRBV10-3 and J usage is TRBJ1-1; TRBD1 agrees at 7 bases. V was clipped by 4 bases and J by 0 bases; unmatched bases: 5. Germline CDR1 and CDR2: ENHRY and SYGVKD. The CDR3 runs to 15 residues. CDR3 in DNA: TGTGCCATCAGTGCCAATACAGGGGTGAACACTGAAGCTTTCTTT. This translates into CAISANTGVNTEAFF.

A word on this clonotype: Given a much more abundant clone one base away, this may be a read error. V is TRBV12-3 or TRBV12-4 and J is TRBJ1-1; 8 bases map to TRBD1. This CDR3 contains 14 residues. The ends lost 5 bases at V and 3 bases at J; junction bases unmatched: 5. The DNA for the CDR3 is TGTGCCAGCAGTCCGACAGGGGAGGACACTGAAGCTTTCTTT. Protein: CASSPTGEDTEAFF.

As to this clonotype: Sequence at one end of the junction differs from germline and may be a read error. The chain joins TRBV7-9 to TRBJ2-7; D unresolved. This CDR3 region has 13 residues. Germline V lookup: CDR1 SEHNR, CDR2 FQNEAQ (reference sequence). The CDR3 here is CASTGGQVYEQYF. As DNA, the CDR3 is TGCGCCAGCACGGGTGGTCAGGTCTACGAGCAGTACTTC.

The CDR3 protein is CASSLRGQGGTGELFF. CDR3 coding DNA: TGTGCCAGCAGCTTAAGGGGTCAGGGTGGGACCGGGGAGCTGTTTTTT. V is TRBV7-3 and J is TRBJ2-2; TRBD1 might be the D (5 bases). The CDR3 extends over 16 amino acids. The ends were cut back, 1 base at V and 5 bases at J, with 14 bases in the middle. Per the germline V gene, CDR1 is SGHTA and CDR2 is FQGTGA.

This clonotype has a single count. The rearrangement uses TRBV29-1 and TRBJ2-7, with D possibly TRBD2 on 6 matching bases. The CDR3 is made up of 10 amino acids. Looked up from germline, CDR1 is SQVTM and CDR2 is ANQGSEA. The CDR3 sequence: CSYGAGEQYF. For the CDR3, the DNA is TGCAGTTACGGTGCGGGGGAGCAGTACTTC.

This clonotype has a handful of counts. The chain links TRBV6-5 to TRBJ1-2; D is perhaps TRBD1 (5 bases). CDR1 and CDR2 (germline): MNHEY, SVGAGI. The CDR3 runs to 13 residues. Trimming left V 7 bases short and J 4 bases short, with 13 bases between. This chain's CDR3 is CASTRGRGYGYTF. The CDR3 coding sequence is TGTGCCAGCACGAGGGGCCGTGGCTATGGCTACACCTTC.

This clonotype has ten or more counts. V and J are TRBV12-3 or TRBV12-4 and TRBJ1-4; 10 bases fit TRBD1. With 3 bases clipped from V and 7 bases from J, the junction kept 5 bases outside the gene matches. The CDR3 is made up of 15 amino acids. The DNA of the CDR3 is TGTGCCAGCAGTTTGAGACAGGGGGCGGGTGAAAAACTGTTTTTT. Its translation: CASSLRQGAGEKLFF.

The genes are TRBV10-2 and TRBJ2-6, with D possibly called TRBD1 or TRBD2 (6 bases each). V lost 3 bases to trimming and J lost 3 bases, with 12 bases between them. CDR3 length: 16 amino acids. The V gene's germline CDR1 is WSHSY and CDR2 SAAADI. This CDR3 is CASSDRGGVGANVLTF. CDR3 DNA sequence: TGCGCCAGCAGTGACAGGGGAGGCGTTGGGGCCAACGTCCTGACTTTC.

This clonotype was seen ten or more times. The J gene is TRBJ2-7, the V gene TRBV20-1; 10 bases align to TRBD1. The CDR3 has 15 residues. Germline V gives CDR1 DFQATT, CDR2 SNEGSKA (reference sequence). The V gene end was trimmed by 6 bases and the J gene end by 9 bases; junction bases not matched to a gene: 17. In DNA form, the CDR3 reads TGCAGTGCCCCTTCGGTAAGACAGGGGGCCACGAGGCAGTACTTC. Translation gives CSAPSVRQGATRQYF.

The sample holds a few counts of this clonotype. V usage is TRBV7-3 and J usage is TRBJ2-7; 8 nucleotides match TRBD2. The trim removed 6 bases at V and 5 bases at J, leaving 12 bases unmatched. Germline-derived CDR1 and CDR2 are SGHTA and FQGTGA. This CDR3 spans 15 amino acids. The CDR3 nucleotides are TGTGCCAGCAGTCCCGGGACTAGTAACTTTCACGAGCAGTACTTC. Translated, it gives CASSPGTSNFHEQYF.

V gene TRBV7-2 combines with J gene TRBJ2-5, with TRBD2 matching 12 bases. The CDR3 length is 17 residues. Trimming took 5 bases from V and 5 from J; bases not matched to a gene: 12. CDR1 and CDR2 from the germline V gene are SGHTA and FQGNSA. CDR3 residues: CASSPRASGRASETQYF. Written as DNA, the CDR3 is TGTGCCAGCAGCCCAAGAGCTAGCGGGAGGGCATCCGAGACCCAGTACTTC.

The genes are TRBV7-2 and TRBJ1-1, with TRBD1 matching 10 bases. V gave up 0 bases and J gave up 14 bases; unmatched junction bases: 15. Germline lookup yields CDR1 SGHTA and CDR2 FQGNSA. CDR3 size: 16 residues. The CDR3 coding sequence is TGTGCCAGCAGCTTAGCGGTAGGGGGACAGGGGACCTTAGGCTTCTTT. As protein: CASSLAVGGQGTLGFF.

This clonotype was observed at least ten times. This rearrangement joins TRBV5-1 to TRBJ1-4, with D unresolved. The germline V and J ends were trimmed by 4 bases and 7 bases, with 17 bases remaining between them. Germline V gives CDR1 SGHRS, CDR2 YFSETQ. CDR3 size: 15 residues. The DNA for the CDR3 is TGCGCCAGCAGCCCCGAGGCTCAAACGACTGAAAAACTGTTTTTT. Protein product: CASSPEAQTTEKLFF.

This clonotype was recorded many times. The rearrangement uses TRBV29-1 and TRBJ2-2, with 8 bases aligning to TRBD2. Germline lookup yields CDR1 SQVTM and CDR2 ANQGSEA. The CDR3 runs 18 residues. J lost 6 bases, V lost 0 bases, and 15 bases had no gene match. CDR3 bases: TGCAGCGTTGAAGATTTTCCAGGGGAAGCGGGAGAGGCCGGGGAGCTGTTTTTT. Translated: CSVEDFPGEAGEAGELFF.

The chain uses TRBV29-1 and TRBJ1-2, with TRBD1 matching over 7 bases. V lost 4 bases, J lost 2 bases, and 1 base stayed unmatched. Germline values: CDR1 SQVTM, CDR2 ANQGSEA. This CDR3 has 12 amino acids. This CDR3 is CSVGGQNYGYTF. The CDR3 DNA sequence: TGCAGCGTTGGGGGACAGAACTATGGCTACACCTTC.

This clonotype was observed once. V is TRBV7-8 and J is TRBJ2-7, with 11 bases identical to TRBD1. With V trimmed by 5 bases and J by 7 bases, 7 bases remained unmatched. Germline CDR1 and CDR2: SGHVS and FQNEAQ. This CDR3 contains 14 residues. CDR3 amino acids: CASSKGQGAGEQYF. The CDR3 nucleotides are TGTGCCAGCAGCAAAGGACAGGGGGCGGGGGAGCAGTACTTC.

This clonotype was found a few times. This rearrangement joins TRBV13 to TRBJ2-2; D possibly uses TRBD1 or TRBD2 (5 bases each). The CDR3 is made up of 16 amino acids. Per the germline V gene, CDR1 is PRHDT and CDR2 is FYEKMQ (reference sequence). Trimming shortened V by 6 bases and J by 6 bases, and 20 bases separated the two germline ends. The CDR3 region is CASSEILGVGAGELFF. CDR3 coding DNA: TGTGCCAGCAGTGAAATTCTCGGAGTGGGGGCCGGGGAGCTGTTTTTT.

There are a few counts of this clonotype. V gene TRBV20-1 combines with J gene TRBJ1-2; 7 positions agree with TRBD1. V was pared by 8 bases and J by 4 bases, with 7 bases of the junction left unmatched. The CDR3 extends over 12 amino acids. Germline V gives CDR1 DFQATT, CDR2 SNEGSKA (reference sequence). The CDR3 is CSRGRGFYGYTF. In DNA form, the CDR3 reads TGCAGTCGGGGCAGGGGGTTCTATGGCTACACCTTC.

The chain joins TRBV29-1 to TRBJ2-7; possibly TRBD1 for D (5 bases). Germline values: CDR1 SQVTM, CDR2 ANQGSEA. CDR3 size: 13 residues. Trimming stripped 1 base from V and 3 bases from J, with 10 bases between. DNA of the CDR3: TGCAGCGTTGAAGCGGGTAGGGGCTACGAGCAGTACTTC. It is translated as CSVEAGRGYEQYF.

This clonotype was seen a single time. The CDR3 DNA reads TGCAGTGCTAGATTACCGGGAGGAGTCAGCACAGATACGCAGTATTTT. This gives the protein CSARLPGGVSTDTQYF. The chain is built from TRBV20-1 and TRBJ2-3, with 7 positions matching TRBD2. V was pared by 2 bases and J by 0 bases, with 8 bases of the junction left unmatched. CDR3 length equals 16 residues. Per the germline V gene, CDR1 is DFQATT and CDR2 is SNEGSKA (reference sequence).

A note on this clonotype: This may stem from a read error, because a much larger clone lies one nucleotide away. V and J are TRBV7-2 and TRBJ2-5; tentative D call: TRBD2 (6 bases). The CDR3 extends over 16 amino acids. From germline, CDR1 is SGHTA and CDR2 FQGNSA. The CDR3, as DNA: TGTGCCAGCAGCCAAGATCTGACACGGGAGCTGCAGACCCAGTCCTTC. The encoded protein is CASSQDLTRELQTQSF. Supplemented by reference TRBV7-2 and TRBJ2-5, the full variable domain reads GAGVSQSPSNKVTEKGKDVELRCDPISGHTALYWYRQSLGQGLEFLIYFQGNSAPDKSGLPSDRFSAERTGGSVSTLTIQRTQQEDSAVYLCASSQDLTRELQTQSFGPGTRLLVL.